The 18 T cell receptor beta chains given below trace back to one sample, sequenced in a study of PD-L1 blockade in urothelial cancer. The protocol was immunoSEQ multiplex PCR, while the TCRdb copy is restricted to in-frame clones and leaves out a portion. Of 70,000 or so clones listed, roughly 89% are singletons. The sample here was PBMCs, taken around atezolizumab (anti-PD-L1) treatment. These receptor sequences come from a man aged 55 to 69 with urothelial cancer.

This sequence joins TRBV28 and TRBJ2-7; 9 bases are shared with TRBD1. CDR3 length: 16 amino acids. The V gene end was trimmed by 4 bases and the J gene end by 3 bases; junction bases not matched to a gene: 10. Looked up from germline, CDR1 is MDHEN and CDR2 is SYDVKM. CDR3 region: CASSSGTGPSSYEQYF. CDR3 coding DNA: TGTGCCAGCAGTTCCGGGACAGGGCCTTCTAGCTACGAGCAGTACTTC.

V gene TRBV5-8 combines with J gene TRBJ2-1; TRBD2 aligns across 7 bases. Looked up from germline, CDR1 is SGHTS and CDR2 is YDEGEE. The length of the CDR3 is 16 residues. The V gene end was trimmed by 3 bases and the J gene end by 4 bases; junction bases not matched to a gene: 10. CDR3 DNA sequence: TGTGCCAGCAGCTGGGGGGGTAGGGGTCGGTACAATGAGCAGTTCTTC. This sequence encodes CASSWGGRGRYNEQFF. Variable domain in full (rest from reference TRBV5-8 and TRBJ2-1): EAGVTQSPTHLIKTRGQQATLRCSPISGHTSVYWYQQALGLGLQFLLWYDEGEERNRGNFPPRFSGRQFPNYSSELNVNALELEDSALYLCASSWGGRGRYNEQFFGPGTRLTVL.

The chain uses TRBV11-2 and TRBJ1-6; no reliable D call. The CDR3 runs to 14 residues. The germline CDR1 and CDR2 sequences are SGHAT and FQNNGV. V dropped 1 base and J dropped 7 bases, with 8 bases sitting between them. The CDR3 DNA follows: TGTGCCAGCAGCTTAGTAACGGGGAATTCACCCCTCCACTTT. Protein: CASSLVTGNSPLHF.

The rearrangement links TRBV6-1 to TRBJ1-5, with TRBD1 identical over 10 bases. After removal of 4 bases from V and 6 bases from J, the junction contained 3 bases not matched to a gene. Germline V lookup: CDR1 MNHNS, CDR2 SASEGT. The CDR3 length is 14 residues. CDR3 loop: CASSGQGASQPQHF. The CDR3 DNA sequence: TGTGCCAGCAGTGGACAGGGGGCCAGTCAGCCCCAGCATTTT.

This rearrangement joins TRBV28 to TRBJ2-5, with 11 bases aligning to TRBD1. J was trimmed by 4 bases and V by 6 bases; bases with no gene match: 10. Germline V lookup: CDR1 MDHEN, CDR2 SYDVKM. This CDR3 region has 16 residues. In DNA form, the CDR3 reads TGTGCCAGCAGCTACTATGGGACAGGGGGGTTAGAGACCCAGTACTTC. Its translation: CASSYYGTGGLETQYF.

CDR3 residues: CASGAQGGDTEAFF. DNA of the CDR3: TGCGCCAGCGGGGCTCAGGGAGGAGACACTGAAGCTTTCTTT. The chain has TRBV5-1 and TRBJ1-1; D perhaps matches TRBD1 (5 bases). CDR3 length: 14 residues. Germline-derived CDR1 and CDR2 are SGHRS and YFSETQ. The V end was cut by 7 bases, the J end by 3 bases, with 16 bases between. Combining the CDR3 with reference TRBV5-1 and TRBJ1-1 gives the whole variable domain KAGVTQTPRYLIKTRGQQVTLSCSPISGHRSVSWYQQTPGQGLQFLFEYFSETQRNKGNFPGRFSGRQFSNSRSEMNVSTLELGDSALYLCASGAQGGDTEAFFGQGTRLTVV.

The chain uses TRBV18 and TRBJ1-1; 8 bases line up with TRBD1. The germline CDR1 and CDR2 sequences are KGHSH and LQKENI. The CDR3 runs to 13 residues. With V trimmed by 3 bases and J by 8 bases, 5 bases remained unmatched. The CDR3 DNA follows: TGTGCCAGCTCACCTCTCGGACAGGGAGAAGCTTTCTTT. It is translated as CASSPLGQGEAFF.

CDR3 nucleotides: TGTGCCAGTACCCCCACAGGGACCTCTGGATGGACCATATATTTT. It codes for CASTPTGTSGWTIYF. The chain employs TRBV19 and TRBJ1-3; weak D call: TRBD1 (6 bases). Trimming cost V 7 bases and J 10 bases, with 23 bases left between them. From germline, CDR1 is LNHDA and CDR2 SQIVND (reference sequence). This CDR3 comprises 15 residues.

The chain employs TRBV5-1 and TRBJ2-1; D perhaps matches TRBD2 (6 bases). Between the trimmed V and J ends, which lost 6 bases and 0 bases, there was a span of 13 bases. The CDR3 spans 15 residues. The V gene's germline CDR1 is SGHRS and CDR2 YFSETQ. CDR3 sequence reads: CASTDPGASYNEQFF. The CDR3 coding sequence is TGCGCCAGCACCGATCCGGGAGCCTCCTACAATGAGCAGTTCTTC. The complete variable domain, with remaining parts taken from reference TRBV5-1 and TRBJ2-1, reads KAGVTQTPRYLIKTRGQQVTLSCSPISGHRSVSWYQQTPGQGLQFLFEYFSETQRNKGNFPGRFSGRQFSNSRSEMNVSTLELGDSALYLCASTDPGASYNEQFFGPGTRLTVL.

The V call is TRBV5-1, the J call TRBJ1-1; D might be TRBD1 (5 bases). The CDR3 has 16 residues. CDR1 and CDR2 from the germline V gene are SGHRS and YFSETQ. Trimming removed 0 bases at V and 4 bases at J, with 16 bases between. The CDR3 here is CASSLGGGAGSTEAFF. CDR3 DNA: TGCGCCAGCAGCTTGGGGGGCGGCGCCGGGAGCACTGAAGCTTTCTTT.

This chain uses TRBV7-8 with TRBJ1-6; 9 bases fit TRBD1. V was pared by 4 bases and J by 6 bases, with 7 bases of the junction left unmatched. Germline CDR1 is SGHVS and CDR2 is FQNEAQ. This CDR3 has 16 residues. The CDR3 protein is CASSSQQGAGNSPLHF. In nucleotides, the CDR3 is TGTGCCAGCAGCTCGCAACAGGGGGCGGGTAATTCACCCCTCCACTTT.

The chain recombines TRBV28 with TRBJ2-7; 9 bases line up with TRBD2. The CDR3 consists of 16 residues. The germline gives CDR1 MDHEN, CDR2 SYDVKM. Trimming cost V 1 base and J 4 bases; bases outside gene matches: 8. The CDR3 loop reads CASSLSWTSVTYEQYF. CDR3 bases: TGTGCCAGCAGTTTATCGTGGACTAGCGTAACATACGAGCAGTACTTC. Together with reference TRBV28 and TRBJ2-7, the CDR3 gives the full variable domain: DVKVTQSSRYLVKRTGEKVFLECVQDMDHENMFWYRQDPGLGLRLIYFSYDVKMKEKGDIPEGYSVSREKKERFSLILESASTNQTSMYLCASSLSWTSVTYEQYFGPGTRLTVT.

This clone has a single count. This chain connects TRBV19 to TRBJ1-5; 8 bases match TRBD1. The germline CDR1 and CDR2 sequences are LNHDA and SQIVND (reference sequence). V dropped 4 bases and J dropped 0; count of bases not matched to a gene: 11. The CDR3 spans 18 residues. The CDR3 is CASSSPGTGSYSNQPQHF. CDR3 nucleotide sequence: TGTGCCAGTAGTAGCCCCGGGACAGGTTCTTATAGCAATCAGCCCCAGCATTTT.

This chain connects TRBV5-1 to TRBJ1-2; a weak D match, TRBD1 (6 bases). The V gene lost 2 bases and the J gene lost 4 bases, with 12 bases spanning the gap. Germline-derived CDR1 and CDR2 are SGHRS and YFSETQ. The CDR3 spans 14 residues. The CDR3 is CASSFATGPYGYTF. The CDR3 nucleotides read TGCGCCAGCAGCTTTGCCACAGGGCCCTATGGCTACACCTTC.

This clone was recorded once. The chain combines TRBV10-2 with TRBJ2-1; TRBD2 is a possible D gene (5 bases). Deletions cut 3 bases from V and 8 bases from J, with 14 bases between. The CDR3 is made up of 14 amino acids. Germline loops: CDR1 WSHSY, CDR2 SAAADI. This CDR3 is CASSDGRQRYEQFF. The DNA for the CDR3 is TGCGCCAGCAGTGATGGTCGTCAGCGGTATGAGCAGTTCTTC.

This clone was seen a single time. CDR3 sequence (DNA): TGTGCCACCAGCAGGGACAGGGAGGGGGAGCAGTTCTTC. Its protein is CATSRDREGEQFF. The chain carries TRBV15 and TRBJ2-1, with D tentatively TRBD1 (8 bases). Germline CDR1 LNHNV, CDR2 YYDKDF (reference sequence). The CDR3 has 13 amino acids. V gave up 3 bases and J gave up 10 bases, with 13 bases separating them.

The V call is TRBV5-1, the J call TRBJ2-7; tentatively, D is TRBD1 (6 bases). V gave up 1 base and J gave up 2 bases, with 13 bases separating them. The germline V gene has CDR1 SGHRS and CDR2 YFSETQ. The CDR3 length is 15 residues. The CDR3 bases are TGCGCCAGCAGCTTGCCAGGGGCTACTACCTACGAGCAGTACTTC. Encoded protein: CASSLPGATTYEQYF.

The rearrangement joins TRBV7-6 to TRBJ2-1, with TRBD2 matching over 8 bases. The CDR3 is 19 residues long. Germline assignment: CDR1 SGHVS and CDR2 FNYEAQ. V shed 1 base, J shed 0 bases, and the junction held 11 bases outside the gene matches. CDR3 coding DNA: TGTGCCAGCAGCTTAGATTCCCGACTAGCGCCCTCCTCCTACAATGAGCAGTTCTTC. Its protein product is CASSLDSRLAPSSYNEQFF.